Listed here is a single TCR beta chain. In the study's own analysis: Amplified reference gene primers provided the basis for estimating nucleated cell counts. Sequenced by immunoSEQ multiplex PCR; TCRdb stores in-frame clones only, minus some. V and J calls and clone size are given by that table; D and trimming were obtained from the DNA. Of roughly 390,000 clones listed, 80% to 90% were seen once; the top ten hold roughly 10%. CDR1 and CDR2 from the germline V gene are SGHTA and FQGNSA. V was trimmed by 5 bases and J by 10 bases, leaving 17 bases between them. The CDR3 is 13 residues long. Seattle researchers signed up patients amid active infection and tracked them longitudinally. The data are from a study of blood T cell repertoires in COVID-19. Across the whole study: The study drew acute and convalescent COVID-19 samples from the United States, Italy and Spain.

The V call is TRBV7-2, the J call TRBJ1-2; tentatively, D is TRBD1 (6 bases). Sequenced material: peripheral blood. The origin of this receptor is a woman in her twenties or thirties with COVID-19, enrolled during active disease. The CDR3 DNA sequence: TGTGCCAGCAGCGCGCTTCGAGACAGGATCTACACCTTC. Protein: CASSALRDRIYTF.